This TCR beta chain was identified in a study of T cell responses to AZD1222 COVID-19 vaccine. Study outcomes and limitations: Baseline serostatus was positive in only six or seven AZD1222 recipients. There were repertoire samples only from the period after the peak T cell response. Within unmutated variant regions lay the reported targets of nearly half of spike-specific TCRs. Donors were chiefly white British, with a greater number of females, and clonal diversity was perhaps underestimated.

As concerns this clone: Its antigen is not known.

This CDR3 contains 14 residues. Germline values: CDR1 MNHEY, CDR2 SVGAGI. V was cut by 10 bases and J by 0 bases, with 13 bases left in between. The table came from immunoSEQ multiplex PCR; TCRdb's copy has only in-frame clones and leaves some out. The profile shows around 180,000 clones, about nine tenths of them singletons. The receptor was derived from an adult in good health. The chain carries TRBV6-5 and TRBJ1-3, with a possible D match to TRBD1 (6 bases). Material: peripheral blood, obtained on day 0 of AZD1222 vaccination. The CDR3 region is CATQTGYSGNTIYF. CDR3 DNA sequence: TGTGCCACACAAACAGGGTACTCTGGAAACACCATATATTTT.